This TCR beta chain derives from a study of cytomegalovirus exposure and HLA in healthy donors (dated by TCRdb to 2015 to 2018). About the study as a whole: In an earlier analysis of roughly 590 of the donors, 276 Gb of sequence data and some 120 million unique TCR beta sequences from about 179 million T cells were reported. An early release covering roughly 600 HLA-typed donors comprised around 300 gigabases of sequencing data and around 85 million unique TCR sequences. Of the roughly 420 genotyped donors, 80% to 90% were placed in the genetic ancestry cluster associated with self-reported Caucasian donors. The study was designed to test whether signatures of past pathogen exposure could be identified by cataloging public T cell receptors. The study used immunosequencing to profile the T cell repertoires of hundreds of subjects and linked those repertoires to cytomegalovirus serostatus. A separate validation cohort of roughly 130 different subjects was used in addition to the approximately 700-subject first cohort. To predict cytomegalovirus infection status, the study combined high-throughput TCR immunosequencing, statistical association of individual TCRs with disease status, and machine learning. A later analysis re-examined previously published TCR beta repertoires from about 670 donors and added high-resolution HLA genotyping to investigate patterns of TCR occurrence. The later analysis used no new phenotypic data to find candidate immune exposures, relying instead on TCR beta sequences and their occurrence across donors. To decide whether each TCR beta V gene segment behaved as functional or pseudogenic, an earlier analysis of some 580 of the donors relied on high-throughput TCR beta sequencing. Donor age, sex, ethnicity and CMV serostatus were compiled alongside the repertoire data. A later genetic analysis took genome-wide SNP genotypes for about three fifths of the 666 donors and used that subset as a discovery cohort. All discovery cohort repertoires had been generated on a single sequencing platform. HLA typing covered class I and class II loci at four-digit resolution. The number of donors typed differed by locus, with about 620-630 for A, B, C, DRB1 and DQB1, 522 for DQA1, 600 to 610 for DPA1, and some 440 for DPB1. A handful of DR-DQ haplotypes were handled as single units for association and clustering because linkage in the cohort was strong. Among around 400 genotyped donors of the cohort, an average of roughly 230,000 unique TCR beta nucleotide sequences was sequenced per donor, of which approximately 18% were non-productive.

Sequences SGHTS (CDR1) and YDEGEE (CDR2) are obtained from the germline V gene. Trimming removed 1 base from V and 6 bases from J; the gene matches leave 7 bases unexplained. CDR3 length: 17 amino acids, cysteine to phenylalanine. The only DNA kept is the CDR3, 51 bases in frame from the first base. This clone was seen a handful of times. No antigen is known for it. No base qualities exist here, and no much larger clone lies one base off it. The cohort was made up of 500 to 850 healthy bone marrow donors. At the time of sampling, all cohort members were nominally healthy, though unrecorded immune exposures were likely present. The donor was CMV seronegative and belonged to the group of around 350 seronegative cohort members. A peripheral blood sample was provided by each donor, and peripheral blood mononuclear cells were used for TCR beta sequencing. Genomic DNA extraction from the blood cell samples was performed with the Qiagen DNeasy Blood Extraction Kit.

Points the paper makes about the study in general: For the cohort, immune exposure information was limited to CMV serostatus. A further reported finding was that TCR beta sequences accurately predicted the HLA-A and HLA-B alleles for most subjects in the first cohort. According to a later analysis, TCR association rates differed among HLA loci, with DRB1 alleles showing the most associated TCRs and HLA-C alleles showing the fewest. Three of the identified cytomegalovirus-associated TCR beta chains were confirmed in vitro to be specific for cytomegalovirus antigens. While some public TCRs were present in many individuals, most TCR sequences turned up only very rarely across donors. Linkage disequilibrium might explain the correlated functional status among segregating V segments, but an unknown experimental factor could not be ruled out. The study listed 150 to 200 TCR beta chains as associated with cytomegalovirus. The cohort was sequenced for TCR beta chains only, and without alpha or paired-chain data the features that could be detected were limited. According to the authors, the approach could potentially be generalized to other disease states and immunological phenotypes. Because HLA typing was missing for some donors at each locus, association tests included only the typed subset. Most CMV-associated TCR beta chains appeared to be HLA-restricted in a later analysis, and the HLA associations seemed to be driven largely by CMV exposure. Broadly in line with IMGT annotations, most TCR beta V segments showed up in productive rearrangements about 87% or about 30% of the time in an earlier analysis of approximately 600 of the donors. A cluster of highly shared sequence variants was judged likely to be a technical artifact of the sequencing pipeline. The classifier was reported to diagnose cytomegalovirus status with high specificity and sensitivity in both the original cohort and the validation cohort. In a later analysis, around 17,000 TCR beta sequences were associated with specific HLA alleles at a false discovery rate of 0.05. Compared with the approximately 670-donor mean, donors in an Asian-associated ancestry cluster had fewer N-insertions in productive TCRs, according to a later genetic analysis. In a later genetic analysis, a missense DCLRE1C variant was associated with V-gene and J-gene trimming of TCR beta chains, and the association was replicated in an independent cohort. In a later analysis, HLA-associated TCR beta chains were found to be more clonally expanded and to have lower generation probabilities than equally common non-associated chains. Presence/absence analyses assumed roughly uniform sequencing depth across donors, an assumption that may not hold. Some IMGT-functional V segments, including TRBV6-2 and TRBV6-3, could not be told apart with the 87-base-pair reads, so those segments were excluded. Strong co-occurrence of HLA alleles, especially DR and DQ, made assigning TCR associations to individual alleles difficult. In a later analysis, several top co-occurrence clusters were reported to appear linked to parvovirus B19, influenza, CMV and Epstein-Barr virus. The earlier analysis of fewer than 750 of the donors excluded around 17 rarely observed V segments, including chromosome 9 orphons, because counts were too low.

The library was built by means of the immunoSEQ multiplex PCR assay. The multiplex PCR relied on a mix of 60 forward primers for TCR Vbeta segments and 13 reverse primers for TCR Jbeta segments. The CDR3 region of rearranged TCR beta genes was amplified from genomic DNA by a multiplex PCR assay. Amplified TCR beta libraries were sequenced as 87-base-pair reads on the Illumina HiSeq System. Processing in the source paper ran as follows. A later analysis counted tens of millions of unique TCR beta chains across the 640 or so repertoires, and approximately 11 million of these chains were shared by at least two donors. Raw reads were error-corrected and collapsed into unique sequences with a nearest-neighbor algorithm that merged closely related sequences to remove PCR and sequencing errors. V, D and J gene segments were assigned by aligning CDR3 sequences to IMGT reference sequences. For a sequence to be retained, a match of at least six nucleotides was required to both a V gene segment and a J gene segment. A rearrangement was called productive if the CDR3 had no stop codons and remained in frame with V and J, and every other rearrangement was called non-productive. Following IMGT convention, CDR3 was defined as the stretch from the second conserved V-encoded cysteine up to the conserved J-encoded phenylalanine. Sequences without an unambiguous match to a single V gene segment were excluded from the earlier analysis of 450 to 650 of the donors. An earlier analysis of some 500 of the donors classified V segments as functional when productive rearrangements were above 56.7% and as segregating when the standard deviation between donors was above 5%. To diagnose cytomegalovirus status from the catalog of TCR beta chain sequences, a statistical classification framework was built. In a later analysis, V and J genes were assigned by comparing TCR nucleotide sequences against IMGT/GENE-DB human TR gene sequences. In a later analysis, CDR3 sequences and most-parsimonious VDJ recombination scenarios were assigned using the TCRdist pipeline. A later analysis defined each TCR beta chain by its CDR3 amino acid sequence plus V-gene family, and excluded reads lacking a unique V-gene family. To address suspected cross-contamination and a sequencing artifact, a later analysis removed 450 to 700 highly shared, low-generation-probability nucleotide sequences. For each public chain, a later analysis derived a clonal expansion index from normalized ranks of inferred template counts within each repertoire. In a later analysis, generation probabilities were computed using a VDJ recombination model fitted to out-of-frame rearrangements, and the results were checked against IGoR. Hypergeometric tests were used in a later analysis to score TCR-TCR, TCR-HLA and TCR-CMV co-occurrence, with a repertoire-size bias correction applied to the TCR pairs. To estimate false discovery rates, a later analysis permuted the HLA or CMV assignments 20 times. In a later analysis, co-occurring TCRs were grouped with DBSCAN, and TCRdist sequence similarity was added when clustering was performed within HLA-allele-positive subsets. For co-occurrence clustering, repertoires with fewer than 30,000 or more than 120,000 public chains were excluded, along with a handful of repertoires with anomalous nucleotide sharing. Here the immuneACCESS table is served through TCRdb, limited to in-frame sequences with V and J called. Missing clones are a known gap in these copies; in checked studies unresolved V genes cover under half, and the rest lacks a known reason. The V and J calls and clone size come from that table; D and trimming were worked out from the DNA. The sample table holds some 150,000 clones, of which 70% to 85% were seen once. Under 2.5% of the sample goes to the ten largest clones.

The chain uses TRBV5-8 and TRBJ2-2, with 12 bases aligning to TRBD2. The sequence derives from a man aged 35-49 years in good health and CMV-seronegative. The sample was PBMCs. The DNA sequence follows: TGTGCCAGCAGCTTGAGGGAGAGACTAGCGGGAGCCGGGGAGCTGTTTTTT. This yields the protein CASSLRERLAGAGELFF.